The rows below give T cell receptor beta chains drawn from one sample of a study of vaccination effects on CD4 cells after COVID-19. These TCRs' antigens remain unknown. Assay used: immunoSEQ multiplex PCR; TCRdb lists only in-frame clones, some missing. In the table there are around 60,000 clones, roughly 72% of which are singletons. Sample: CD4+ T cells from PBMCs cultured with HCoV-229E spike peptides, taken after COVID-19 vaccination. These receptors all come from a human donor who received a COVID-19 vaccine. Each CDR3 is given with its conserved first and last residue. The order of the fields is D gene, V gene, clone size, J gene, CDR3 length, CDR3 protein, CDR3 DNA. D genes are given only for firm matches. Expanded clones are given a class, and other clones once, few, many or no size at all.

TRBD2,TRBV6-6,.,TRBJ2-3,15,CASSYSGRGSNTQYF,TGTGCCAGCAGTTACTCAGGGCGGGGGAGCAATACGCAGTATTTT
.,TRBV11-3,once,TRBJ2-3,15,CASSLLGGGADTQYF,TGTGCCAGCAGCTTATTGGGCGGGGGCGCAGATACGCAGTATTTT
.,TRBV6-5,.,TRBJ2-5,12,CASSYSKGPQYF,TGTGCCAGCAGTTACTCGAAAGGGCCCCAGTACTTC
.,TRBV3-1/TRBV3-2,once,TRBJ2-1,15,CASSQVPSGWNEQFF,TGTGCCAGCAGCCAAGTACCGTCAGGTTGGAATGAGCAGTTCTTC
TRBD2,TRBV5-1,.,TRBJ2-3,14,CASSYRTRGDTQYF,TGCGCCAGCAGCTATCGGACTAGAGGAGATACGCAGTATTTT
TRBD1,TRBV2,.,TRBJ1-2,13,CASSYTGVSGYTF,TGTGCCAGCAGTTATACAGGGGTCTCTGGCTACACCTTC
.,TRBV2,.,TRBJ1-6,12,CASSEDSSPLHF,TGTGCCAGCAGTGAAGACAGTTCACCCCTCCACTTT
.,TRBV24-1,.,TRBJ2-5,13,CATSGGSQETQYF,TGTGCCACCAGTGGGGGTTCCCAAGAGACCCAGTACTTC
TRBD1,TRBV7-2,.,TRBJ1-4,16,CASSDGTGGANEKLFF,TGTGCCAGCAGCGATGGGACAGGGGGGGCTAATGAAAAACTGTTTTTT
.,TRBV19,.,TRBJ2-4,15,CASSMQGRAKNIQYF,TGTGCCAGTAGTATGCAGGGGAGGGCCAAAAACATTCAGTACTTC
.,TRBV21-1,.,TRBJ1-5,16,CASSNQGTGRNQPQHF,TGTGCCAGCAGCAACCAGGGGACAGGGAGGAATCAGCCCCAGCATTTT
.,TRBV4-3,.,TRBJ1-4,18,CASSRGDYRQNINEKLFF,TGCGCCAGCAGCCGAGGGGATTACAGACAGAACATTAATGAAAAACTGTTTTTT
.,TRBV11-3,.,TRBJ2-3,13,CASSSGSSNAQYF,TGTGCCAGCAGCTCGGGCTCATCCAATGCGCAGTATTTT
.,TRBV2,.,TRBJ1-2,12,CASGAAPYGYTF,TGTGCCAGCGGTGCCGCCCCCTATGGCTACACCTTC
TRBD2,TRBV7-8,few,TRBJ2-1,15,CASSSSGVSYNEQFF,TGTGCCAGCAGCAGTAGCGGGGTCTCCTACAATGAGCAGTTCTTC
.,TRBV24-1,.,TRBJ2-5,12,CATSRGGETQYF,TGTGCCACCAGTCGGGGTGGGGAGACCCAGTACTTC
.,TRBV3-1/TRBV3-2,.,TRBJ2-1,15,CASSGRQGLSNEQFF,TGTGCCAGCAGCGGCCGACAGGGACTATCCAATGAGCAGTTCTTC
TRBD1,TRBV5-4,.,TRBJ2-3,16,CASSRTGQGTADTQYF,TGTGCCAGCAGCCGGACGGGACAGGGTACGGCAGATACGCAGTATTTT
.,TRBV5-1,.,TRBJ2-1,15,CASSLSLARINEQFF,TGCGCCAGCAGCTTGAGCCTAGCGAGGATAAATGAGCAGTTCTTC
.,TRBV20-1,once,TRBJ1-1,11,CSAGGSPGAFF,TGCAGTGCCGGAGGAAGCCCTGGTGCTTTCTTT
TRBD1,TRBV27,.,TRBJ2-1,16,CASSSTGTGDGNEQFF,TGTGCCAGCAGTTCCACGGGGACAGGGGATGGGAATGAGCAGTTCTTC
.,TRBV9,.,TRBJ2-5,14,CASSVASGQETQYF,TGTGCCAGCAGCGTAGCCTCGGGACAAGAGACCCAGTACTTC
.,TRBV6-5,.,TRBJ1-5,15,CASVVQVFGNQPQHF,TGTGCCAGCGTGGTGCAGGTTTTCGGCAATCAGCCCCAGCATTTT
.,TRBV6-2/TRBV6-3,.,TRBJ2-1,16,CASSYLGAATYNEQFF,TGTGCCAGCAGTTATTTAGGGGCCGCGACCTACAATGAGCAGTTCTTC
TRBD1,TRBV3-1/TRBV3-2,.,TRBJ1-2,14,CASRLGQGLRGYTF,TGTGCCAGCAGACTGGGACAGGGTCTTCGGGGCTACACCTTC
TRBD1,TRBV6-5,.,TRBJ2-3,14,CASRFDRGSDTQYF,TGTGCCAGCAGGTTTGACAGGGGCTCAGATACGCAGTATTTT
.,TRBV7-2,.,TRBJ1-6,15,CASNVQSSYNSPLHF,TGTGCCAGCAACGTACAGAGCTCCTATAATTCACCCCTCCACTTT